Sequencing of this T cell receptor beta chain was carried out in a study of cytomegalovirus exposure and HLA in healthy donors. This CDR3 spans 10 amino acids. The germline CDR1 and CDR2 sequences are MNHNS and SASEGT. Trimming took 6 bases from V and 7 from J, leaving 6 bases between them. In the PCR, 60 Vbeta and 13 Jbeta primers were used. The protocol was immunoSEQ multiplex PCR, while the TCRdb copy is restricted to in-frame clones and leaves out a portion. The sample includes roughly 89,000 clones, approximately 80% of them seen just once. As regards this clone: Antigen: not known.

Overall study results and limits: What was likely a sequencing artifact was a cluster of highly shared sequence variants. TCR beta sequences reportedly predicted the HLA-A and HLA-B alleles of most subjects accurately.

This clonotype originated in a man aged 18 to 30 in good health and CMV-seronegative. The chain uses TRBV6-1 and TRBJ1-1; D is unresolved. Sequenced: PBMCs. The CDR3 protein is CASRRVEAFF. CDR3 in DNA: TGTGCCAGCAGGAGGGTTGAAGCTTTCTTT.